This T cell receptor beta chain comes out of a study of blood T cell repertoires in COVID-19. As for the study in general: Acute and convalescent COVID-19 samples came from the United States, Italy and Spain.

Categorization into cohorts depended on clinical history that participants reported. As handled by the study authors: For nucleated cells, counts were estimated from reference gene primer amplification. TCRdb's copy holds only in-frame clones and misses some; the assay was immunoSEQ multiplex PCR. V, J and clone size were drawn from that table, and D and trimming were deduced from the DNA. This table has around 500,000 clones, around 85% appearing once. Germline lookup yields CDR1 LGHDT and CDR2 YNNKEL (reference sequence). The CDR3 loop spans 18 amino acids. Trimming removed 6 bases from V and 2 bases from J; junction bases left unmatched: 12.

The chain links TRBV3-1 (or the pseudogene TRBV3-2) to TRBJ2-7; TRBD2 aligns across 14 bases. This clonotype was obtained from a woman aged 55-69 years who had recovered from COVID-19. The source material was PBMCs or T cells enriched from blood (not recorded which). The CDR3 sequence: CASSPSGLAGVLPYEQYF. The CDR3 bases are TGTGCCAGCAGTCCGTCGGGACTAGCGGGGGTCCTCCCCTACGAGCAGTACTTC.